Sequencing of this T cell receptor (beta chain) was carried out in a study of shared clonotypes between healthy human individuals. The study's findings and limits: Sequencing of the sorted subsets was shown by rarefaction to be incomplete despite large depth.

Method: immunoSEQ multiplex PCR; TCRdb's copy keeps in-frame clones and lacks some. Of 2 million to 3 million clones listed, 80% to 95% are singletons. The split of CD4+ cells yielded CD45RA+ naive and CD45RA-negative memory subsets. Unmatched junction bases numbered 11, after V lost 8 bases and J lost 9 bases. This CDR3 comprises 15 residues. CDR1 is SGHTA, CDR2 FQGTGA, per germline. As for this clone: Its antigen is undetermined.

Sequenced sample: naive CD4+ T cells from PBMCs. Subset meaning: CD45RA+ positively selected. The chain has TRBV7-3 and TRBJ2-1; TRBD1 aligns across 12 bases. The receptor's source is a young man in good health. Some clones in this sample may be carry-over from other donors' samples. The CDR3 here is CASGSPGQGAGEQFF. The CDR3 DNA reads TGTGCCAGCGGATCGCCGGGACAGGGGGCTGGTGAGCAGTTCTTC.